The 17 T cell receptor beta chains below come from one sample, sequenced in a study of blood T cells in healthy people across ages. Then a second PCR, running roughly 6 to 11 cycles, was carried out with a sample-barcoded 5' primer and a J-beta primer mix. TCRdb reprocessed the 5' RACE reads via MiXCR and lists one record per CDR3 protein. Of approximately 2,000,000 distinct CDR3 sequences listed, about 39% were seen once; the top ten hold about 23%. The sequencing input was blood. These receptors all come from a human donor in good health.

The chain joins TRBV4-3 to TRBJ2-3; 12 nucleotides align to TRBD2. This CDR3 is 21 amino acids long. Germline CDR1 and CDR2: LGHNA and YSLEER. V shed 0 bases and J 3 bases; nucleotides not matched to a gene: 16. The CDR3 nucleotides are TGCGCCAGCAGCCAAGAGCCCCTTTTTAGCCTAGCGGGGGGGCAGACAGATACGCAGTATTTT. It yields the protein CASSQEPLFSLAGGQTDTQYF.

This clonotype came up many times. At one boundary the junction diverges from the germline segment, which might be a read error. The chain couples TRBV7-3 to TRBJ2-5, with TRBD1 identical over 7 bases. The germline CDR1 and CDR2 sequences are SGHTA and FQGTGA. This CDR3 comprises 14 residues. The CDR3, as DNA: TGCGCCAGCAGCCTACTAGGGGGCGAAGAGACCCAGTACTTC. Its protein product is CASSLLGGEETQYF.

The V call is TRBV28, the J call TRBJ1-1, with D possibly TRBD1 on 5 matching bases. Germline-derived CDR1 and CDR2 are MDHEN and SYDVKM. The CDR3 is 17 residues long. The V end lost 6 bases, the J end lost 0 bases, and 20 bases lay between the germline ends. The CDR3 is CASSLLGEGLMNTEAFF. The CDR3 DNA sequence: TGTGCCAGCAGCCTGTTGGGGGAGGGATTAATGAACACTGAAGCTTTCTTT.

The rearrangement uses TRBV20-1 and TRBJ2-5, with 12 nucleotides matching TRBD2. Germline CDR1 and CDR2: DFQATT and SNEGSKA (reference sequence). With V trimmed by 3 bases and J by 0 bases, 8 bases remained unmatched. This CDR3 has 17 residues. Here the CDR3 reads CSASSGTSGGYQETQYF. The CDR3 nucleotides are TGCAGTGCTAGTTCGGGCACTAGCGGGGGGTACCAAGAGACCCAGTACTTC.

A note on this clonotype: A much more abundant neighbour one base away suggests this may be a read error. The gene calls are TRBV12-3 or TRBV12-4 and TRBJ1-6, with D hard to call. This CDR3 has 12 residues. CDR3 sequence: CASRGDNSPHHF. The CDR3 region has the DNA TGTGCCAGCAGGGGAGATAATTCACCCCACCACTTT.

The chain uses TRBV6-2 or TRBV6-3 and TRBJ2-7; the D gene is possibly TRBD2 (6 bases). Germline V gene data show CDR1 as MNHEY and CDR2 as SVGEGT. This CDR3 has 14 residues. The V end lost 0 bases, the J end lost 4 bases, and 10 bases lay between the germline ends. The CDR3 loop is CASSYSGTLYEQYF. The CDR3 DNA follows: TGTGCCAGCAGTTACTCCGGGACTCTATACGAGCAGTACTTC.

J is TRBJ2-1 and V is TRBV29-1, with 8 bases aligning to TRBD1. The germline V gene encodes CDR1 SQVTM and CDR2 ANQGSEA. The CDR3 covers 14 residues. The trim removed 3 bases at V and 6 bases at J, leaving 7 bases unmatched. CDR3 loop: CSVDRDRSSNEQFF. CDR3 in DNA: TGCAGCGTTGATAGGGACAGGTCTTCCAATGAGCAGTTCTTC.

The V and J genes are TRBV29-1 and TRBJ1-1, with TRBD1 matching 8 bases. The J segment lost 6 bases and the V segment lost 7 bases, leaving 13 bases of the junction unmatched. The V gene's germline CDR1 is SQVTM and CDR2 ANQGSEA. The CDR3 has 14 amino acids. This CDR3 reads CSAFTRTGRAEAFF. CDR3 nucleotide sequence: TGCAGCGCCTTTACCCGGACAGGGAGGGCTGAAGCTTTCTTT.

The chain is built from TRBV3-1 and TRBJ1-1, with D unclear. Trimming shortened V by 0 bases and J by 6 bases, and 11 bases separated the two germline ends. This CDR3 contains 14 residues. CDR1 and CDR2 (germline): LGHDT, YNNKEL (reference sequence). The CDR3 coding sequence is TGTGCCAGCAGCCAAGATCCATCTACACCTGAAGCTTTCTTT. Translating gives CASSQDPSTPEAFF.

This clonotype was recorded at least ten times. CDR3 loop: CASSFPATYEQYF. DNA of the CDR3: TGTGCCAGCAGCTTCCCAGCCACCTACGAGCAGTACTTC. V gene TRBV7-8 combines with J gene TRBJ2-7; the D is unclear. Germline CDR1 SGHVS, CDR2 FQNEAQ. The ends were cut back, 3 bases at V and 2 bases at J, with 8 bases in the middle. The CDR3 is 13 residues long.

With respect to this clonotype: This likely comes from a read error, as the CDR3 has no conserved phenylalanine or tryptophan at its end. The chain uses TRBV6-5 and TRBJ2-4, with a possible D match to TRBD2 (5 bases). The end of the DNA fits TRBJ2-7 better, so the J call may be wrong. From germline, CDR1 is MNHEY and CDR2 SVGAGI. The CDR3 runs to 14 residues. CDR3 sequence: CASSYEGWTNEQYL. CDR3 nucleotide sequence: TGTGCCAGCAGTTATGAGGGATGGACCAACGAGCAGTACTTA.

This clonotype has more than one count but fewer than ten. The chain combines TRBV7-9 with TRBJ1-2; TRBD1 agrees at 7 bases. The V gene's germline CDR1 is SEHNR and CDR2 FQNEAQ (reference sequence). With 5 bases clipped from V and 4 bases from J, the junction kept 13 bases outside the gene matches. This CDR3 comprises 16 residues. The CDR3 here is CASSEAGQDILYGYTF. CDR3 bases: TGTGCCAGCAGCGAAGCCGGACAGGATATCCTCTATGGCTACACCTTC.

The V call is TRBV12-3 or TRBV12-4, the J call TRBJ1-5, with TRBD1 matching 9 bases. The J segment lost 8 bases and the V segment lost 2 bases, leaving 10 bases of the junction unmatched. The CDR3 totals 16 residues. CDR3 sequence reads: CASSLIKQGAREPQHF. Written as DNA, the CDR3 is TGTGCCAGCAGTTTAATAAAACAGGGGGCGAGGGAGCCCCAGCATTTT.

The chain recombines TRBV5-1 with TRBJ2-5; 10 positions agree with TRBD2. With 4 bases clipped from V and 2 bases from J, the junction kept 5 bases outside the gene matches. The CDR3 is 15 residues long. The germline CDR1 and CDR2 sequences are SGHRS and YFSETQ. The CDR3 loop reads CASSISLAGQETQYF. Here the CDR3 DNA reads TGCGCCAGCAGCATTTCACTAGCGGGGCAAGAGACCCAGTACTTC. Filled out from reference TRBV5-1 and TRBJ2-5, the complete variable domain reads KAGVTQTPRYLIKTRGQQVTLSCSPISGHRSVSWYQQTPGQGLQFLFEYFSETQRNKGNFPGRFSGRQFSNSRSEMNVSTLELGDSALYLCASSISLAGQETQYFGPGTRLLVL.

This clonotype has just a few counts. V and J are TRBV4-2 and TRBJ2-1; 7 nucleotides align to TRBD2. After removal of 0 bases from V and 6 bases from J, the junction contained 5 bases not matched to a gene. The length of the CDR3 is 15 residues. Germline V gives CDR1 LGHNA, CDR2 YNFKEQ. The CDR3 sequence is CASSQEGGQLNEQFF. Written as DNA, the CDR3 is TGTGCCAGCAGCCAAGAGGGAGGGCAGCTCAATGAGCAGTTCTTC.

V is TRBV18 and J is TRBJ2-4; 8 bases fit TRBD1. With 5 bases clipped from V and 13 bases from J, the junction kept 13 bases outside the gene matches. This CDR3 is 14 amino acids long. The germline V gene encodes CDR1 KGHSH and CDR2 LQKENI. CDR3 coding DNA: TGTGCCAGCTCAAGAGTGGACAGGGAGTATAGGCAGTACTTC. Protein product: CASSRVDREYRQYF.

This clonotype was seen a handful of times. This rearrangement joins TRBV2 to TRBJ2-4; tentative D call: TRBD2 (6 bases). The V end lost 4 bases, the J end lost 15 bases, and 19 bases lay between the germline ends. CDR1 and CDR2 from the germline V gene are SNHLY and FYNNEI. The CDR3 extends over 13 amino acids. In nucleotides, the CDR3 is TGTGCCAGCAGTGCGGGAGTTGTCGGTAATTCGTACTTC. Its protein is CASSAGVVGNSYF.